This TCR beta chain was recovered during a study of blood T cells in healthy people across ages. Each donor was a healthy Caucasian individual from Russia, aged about 6 to 100. General study points: Observed TCR beta diversity per million T cells went down as age went up. This fall followed a roughly linear course with age. What prevented conclusive comparison of naive and antigen-experienced cells was that PBMCs were unsorted. The study found more naive CD4+ cells and higher diversity in long-lived than aged donors.

The J segment lost 2 bases and the V segment lost 5 bases, leaving 5 bases of the junction unmatched. This CDR3 has 15 amino acids. Per germline, CDR1 MDHEN and CDR2 SYDVKM. Worth noting for this clonotype: Its antigen is currently unknown.

PCR was performed a second time for about 7 to 12 cycles using a sample-barcoded 5' primer and a J-beta primer mix. TCRdb reprocessed the 5' RACE reads via MiXCR and lists one record per CDR3 protein. The sample has 550,000 to 800,000 distinct CDR3 sequences; more than 20% are singletons. Sequencing was carried out using blood. This chain joins TRBV28 and TRBJ2-3; 9 bases line up with TRBD2. The clonotype comes from a man between 65 and 79 years old in good health. The CDR3 sequence is CASSQAGGPTDTQYF. CDR3 DNA: TGTGCCAGCAGTCAAGCGGGAGGACCCACAGATACGCAGTATTTT. Combining the CDR3 with reference TRBV28 and TRBJ2-3 gives the whole variable domain DVKVTQSSRYLVKRTGEKVFLECVQDMDHENMFWYRQDPGLGLRLIYFSYDVKMKEKGDIPEGYSVSREKKERFSLILESASTNQTSMYLCASSQAGGPTDTQYFGPGTRLTVL.